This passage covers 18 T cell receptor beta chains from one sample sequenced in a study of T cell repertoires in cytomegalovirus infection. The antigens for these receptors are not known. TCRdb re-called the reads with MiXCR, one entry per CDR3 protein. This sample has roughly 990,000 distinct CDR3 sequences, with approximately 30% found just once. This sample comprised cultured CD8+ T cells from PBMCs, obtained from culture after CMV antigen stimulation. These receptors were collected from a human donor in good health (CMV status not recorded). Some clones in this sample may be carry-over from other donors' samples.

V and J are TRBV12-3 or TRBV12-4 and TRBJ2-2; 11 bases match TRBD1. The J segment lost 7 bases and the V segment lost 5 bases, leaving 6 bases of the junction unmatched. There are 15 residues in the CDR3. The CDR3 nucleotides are TGTGCCAGCAGTCATGGACAGGGGGCAGTCGGGGAGCTGTTTTTT. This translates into CASSHGQGAVGELFF.

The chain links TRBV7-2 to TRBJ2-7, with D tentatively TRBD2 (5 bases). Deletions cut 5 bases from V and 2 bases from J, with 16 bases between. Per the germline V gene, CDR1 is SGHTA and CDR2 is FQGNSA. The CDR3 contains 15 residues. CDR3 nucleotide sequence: TGTGCCAGCAGCGCGATTGGACTTCCAACCTACGAGCAGTACTTC. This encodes CASSAIGLPTYEQYF.

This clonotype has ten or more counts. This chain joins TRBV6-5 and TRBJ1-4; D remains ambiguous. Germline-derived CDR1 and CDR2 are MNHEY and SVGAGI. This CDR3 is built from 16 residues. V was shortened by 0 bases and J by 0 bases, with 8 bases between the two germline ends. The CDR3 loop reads CASSYSYLTTNEKLFF. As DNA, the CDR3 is TGTGCCAGCAGTTACTCTTACCTAACAACTAATGAAAAACTGTTTTTT.

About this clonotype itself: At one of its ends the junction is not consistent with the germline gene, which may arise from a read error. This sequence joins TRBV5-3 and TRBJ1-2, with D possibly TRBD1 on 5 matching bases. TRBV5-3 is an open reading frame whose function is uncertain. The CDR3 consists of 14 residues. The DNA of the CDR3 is TGTGCCAGCAGCTCGATGGCAGGGAGCTATGGCTACACCTTC. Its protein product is CASSSMAGSYGYTF.

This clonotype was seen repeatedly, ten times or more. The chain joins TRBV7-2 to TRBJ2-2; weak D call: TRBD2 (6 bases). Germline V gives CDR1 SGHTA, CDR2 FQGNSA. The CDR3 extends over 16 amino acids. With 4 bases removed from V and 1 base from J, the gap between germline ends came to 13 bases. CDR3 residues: CASSSRQGGNTGELFF. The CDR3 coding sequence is TGTGCCAGCAGCTCCAGGCAGGGAGGGAACACCGGGGAGCTGTTTTTT.

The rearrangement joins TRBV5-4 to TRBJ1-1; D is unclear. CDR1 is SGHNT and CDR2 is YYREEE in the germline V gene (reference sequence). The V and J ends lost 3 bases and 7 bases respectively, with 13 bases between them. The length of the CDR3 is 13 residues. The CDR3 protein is CASSWREDFEAFF. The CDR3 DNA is TGTGCCAGCAGCTGGCGGGAGGACTTTGAAGCTTTCTTT.

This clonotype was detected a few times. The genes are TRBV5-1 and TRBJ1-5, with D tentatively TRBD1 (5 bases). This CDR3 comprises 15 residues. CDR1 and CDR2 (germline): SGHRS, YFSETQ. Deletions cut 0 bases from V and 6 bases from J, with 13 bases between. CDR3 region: CASSLAGGITQPQHF. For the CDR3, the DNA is TGCGCCAGCAGCTTGGCTGGGGGGATTACTCAGCCCCAGCATTTT.

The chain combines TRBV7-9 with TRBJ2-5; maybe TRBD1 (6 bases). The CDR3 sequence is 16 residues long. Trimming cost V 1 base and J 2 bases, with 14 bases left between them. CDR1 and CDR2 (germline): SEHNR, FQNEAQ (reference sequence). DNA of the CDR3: TGTGCCAGCAGCTTAGGATGGGGGCGGAGGCAAGAGACCCAGTACTTC. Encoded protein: CASSLGWGRRQETQYF.

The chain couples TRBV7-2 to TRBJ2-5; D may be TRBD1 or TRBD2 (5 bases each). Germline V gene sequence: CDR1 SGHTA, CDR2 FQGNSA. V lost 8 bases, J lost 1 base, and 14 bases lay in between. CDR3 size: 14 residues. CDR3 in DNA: TGTGCCAGCGGGGGTCCTCTATCCCAAGAGACCCAGTACTTC. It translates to CASGGPLSQETQYF.

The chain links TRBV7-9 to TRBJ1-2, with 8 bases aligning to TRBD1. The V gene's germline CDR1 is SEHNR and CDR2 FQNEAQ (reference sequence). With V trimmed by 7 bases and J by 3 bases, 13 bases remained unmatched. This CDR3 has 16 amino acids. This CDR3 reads CASNPRGQGPDYGYTF. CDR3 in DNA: TGTGCCAGCAACCCCAGAGGACAGGGTCCGGACTATGGCTACACCTTC.

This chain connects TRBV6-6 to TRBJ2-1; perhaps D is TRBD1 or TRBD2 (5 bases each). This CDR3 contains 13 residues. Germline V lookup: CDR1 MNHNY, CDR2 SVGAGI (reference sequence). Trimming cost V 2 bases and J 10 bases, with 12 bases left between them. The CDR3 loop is CASSYVLRGEQFF. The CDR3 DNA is TGTGCCAGCAGTTACGTTCTTCGGGGCGAGCAGTTCTTC.

CDR3 residues: CASSLREGLAGNTIYF. In DNA form, the CDR3 reads TGTGCCAGCAGTTTACGGGAGGGTCTAGCTGGAAACACCATATATTTT. V is TRBV27 and J is TRBJ1-3; no reliable D call. V shed 2 bases and J shed 2 bases, with 13 bases lying between them. Germline CDR1 is MNHEY and CDR2 is SMNVEV (reference sequence). The CDR3 consists of 16 residues.

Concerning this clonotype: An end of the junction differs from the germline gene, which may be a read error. The chain's CDR3 is CANSHPGVGEFGYTF. CDR3 DNA sequence: TGTGCCAACAGTCACCCAGGGGTAGGCGAATTTGGCTACACCTTC. V usage is TRBV12-3 or TRBV12-4 and J usage is TRBJ1-2, with D possibly being TRBD1 (6 bases). The CDR3 loop spans 15 amino acids.

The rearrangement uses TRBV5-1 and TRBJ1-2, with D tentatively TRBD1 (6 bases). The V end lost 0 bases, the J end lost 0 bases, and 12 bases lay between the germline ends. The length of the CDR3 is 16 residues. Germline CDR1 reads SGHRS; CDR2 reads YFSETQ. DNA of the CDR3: TGCGCCAGCAGCTTGGGGACAGCCTTAGCTAACTATGGCTACACCTTC. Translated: CASSLGTALANYGYTF.

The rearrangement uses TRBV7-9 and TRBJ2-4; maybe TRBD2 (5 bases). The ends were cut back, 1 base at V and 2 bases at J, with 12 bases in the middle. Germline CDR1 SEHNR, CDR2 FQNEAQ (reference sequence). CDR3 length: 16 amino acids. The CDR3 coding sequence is TGTGCCAGCAGCTTAGTGGCGGGTATTACCAAAAACATTCAGTACTTC. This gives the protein CASSLVAGITKNIQYF.

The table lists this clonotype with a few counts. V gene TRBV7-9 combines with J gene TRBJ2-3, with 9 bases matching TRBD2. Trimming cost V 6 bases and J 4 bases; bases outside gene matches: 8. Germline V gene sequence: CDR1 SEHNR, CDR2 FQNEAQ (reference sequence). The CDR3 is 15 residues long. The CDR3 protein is CASSHGTSLADTQYF. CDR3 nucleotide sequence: TGTGCCAGCAGTCATGGGACTAGCTTGGCAGATACGCAGTATTTT.

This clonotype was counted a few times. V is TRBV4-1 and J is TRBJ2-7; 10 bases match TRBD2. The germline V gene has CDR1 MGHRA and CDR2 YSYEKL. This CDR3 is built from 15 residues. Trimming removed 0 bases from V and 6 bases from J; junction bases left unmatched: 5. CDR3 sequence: CASSQEGTSVSEQYF. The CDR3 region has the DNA TGCGCCAGCAGCCAAGAAGGGACTAGCGTCTCCGAGCAGTACTTC.

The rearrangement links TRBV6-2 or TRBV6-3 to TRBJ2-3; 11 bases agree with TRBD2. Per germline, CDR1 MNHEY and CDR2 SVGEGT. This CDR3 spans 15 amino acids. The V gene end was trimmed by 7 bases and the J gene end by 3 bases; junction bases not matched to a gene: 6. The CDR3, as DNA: TGTGCCAGCAAGGACGGGACTAGCGGTACAGATACGCAGTATTTT. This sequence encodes CASKDGTSGTDTQYF.